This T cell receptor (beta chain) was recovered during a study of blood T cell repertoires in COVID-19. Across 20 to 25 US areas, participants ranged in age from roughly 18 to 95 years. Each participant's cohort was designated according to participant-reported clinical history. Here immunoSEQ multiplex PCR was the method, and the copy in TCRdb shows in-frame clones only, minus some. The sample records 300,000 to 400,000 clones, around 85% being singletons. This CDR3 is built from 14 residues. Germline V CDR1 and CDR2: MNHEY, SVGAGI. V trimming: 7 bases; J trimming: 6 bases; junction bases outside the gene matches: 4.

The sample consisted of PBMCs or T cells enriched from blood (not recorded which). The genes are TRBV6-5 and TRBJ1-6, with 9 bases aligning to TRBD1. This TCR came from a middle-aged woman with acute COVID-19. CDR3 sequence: CASNPQGANSPLHF. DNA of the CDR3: TGTGCCAGCAATCCACAGGGGGCTAATTCACCCCTCCACTTT.